What follows is one TCR beta chain and its context. The target antigen is unknown. Sequencing used immunoSEQ multiplex PCR; TCRdb keeps in-frame clones, though not all of them. The table has some 36,000 clones, 70% to 90% seen once. The germline CDR1 and CDR2 sequences are SGDLS and YYNGEE. Germline trimming cut 9 bases from V and 3 bases from J; bases unmatched to any gene: 11. This CDR3 has 15 amino acids. These data come from a study of T cell responses to AZD1222 COVID-19 vaccine. Turning to the study itself: Some second doses came at about 4 weeks and others at about 12 weeks; these were pooled.

Overall study results and limits: With dominance at 160-218 and 743-854, vaccine-associated CD4 TCRs spanned spike.

The receptor comes from an adult in good health. This specimen consisted of peripheral blood, obtained on day 0 of AZD1222 vaccination. This chain links TRBV9 with TRBJ2-2; 7 bases map to TRBD1. The CDR3 DNA sequence: TGTGCCACGAAAAAGGACAGGCTGTACACCGGGGAGCTGTTTTTT. Amino acids: CATKKDRLYTGELFF.